This T cell receptor (beta chain) was captured by sequencing in a study of T-cell memory formation after mild COVID-19. On the study more broadly: TCR clustering was largely donor specific. Regarding the study as a whole: Pre-infection memory already had some responding clones, implying cross-reactive memory joined. Clones which contracted sat mainly in CM and EM if CD4+, and in EMRA if CD8+.

CDR1 and CDR2 from the germline V gene are MNHEY and SMNVEV (reference sequence). The CDR3 contains 15 residues. V gave up 5 bases and J gave up 5 bases, with 16 bases separating them. This clonotype came up a few times. The antigen remains undetermined. cDNA libraries for TCR alpha and TCR beta, carrying sample barcodes and UMIs, came from 5'RACE with constant-segment primers. Using its own MiXCR run on the 5' RACE reads, TCRdb lists one record per CDR3 protein. The data show approximately 300,000 distinct CDR3 sequences, just under 20% seen once. The rearrangement uses TRBV27 and TRBJ2-1; the D gene could be TRBD1 or TRBD2 (5 bases each). The material sequenced was PBMCs or a T cell subset sorted from them (not recorded which). The TCR originated in a man aged 18 to 29 who had mild COVID-19 (a few samples of this study predate the infection). Cell type and time point are not known. DNA for the CDR3: TGTGCCAGCAGTCTTCGGGGCGGAGGTCACAATGAGCAGTTCTTC. It is translated as CASSLRGGGHNEQFF.